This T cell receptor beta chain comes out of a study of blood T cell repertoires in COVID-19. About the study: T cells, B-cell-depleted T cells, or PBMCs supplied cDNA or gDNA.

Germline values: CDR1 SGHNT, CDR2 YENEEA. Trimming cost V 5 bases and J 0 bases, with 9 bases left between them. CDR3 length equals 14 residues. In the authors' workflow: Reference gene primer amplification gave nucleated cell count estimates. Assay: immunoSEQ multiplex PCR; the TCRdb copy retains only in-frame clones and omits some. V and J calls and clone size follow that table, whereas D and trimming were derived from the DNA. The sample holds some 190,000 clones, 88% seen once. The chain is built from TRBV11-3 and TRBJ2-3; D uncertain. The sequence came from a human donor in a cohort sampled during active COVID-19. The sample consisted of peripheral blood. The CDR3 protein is CASSPTSSTDTQYF. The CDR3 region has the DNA TGTGCCAGCAGCCCGACTTCTAGCACAGATACGCAGTATTTT.